This passage covers 25 T cell receptor beta chains from one sample sequenced in a study of blood T cell repertoires in COVID-19. Sequenced by immunoSEQ multiplex PCR; TCRdb stores in-frame clones only, minus some. The sample lists 10,000 to 15,000 clones, 75% to 85% occurring once. The specimen was peripheral blood. These receptors came from a human donor in a cohort sampled during active COVID-19.

Points on this clone: At one boundary the junction diverges from the germline segment, which might be a read error. This sequence joins TRBV20-1 and TRBJ1-5; D is ambiguous. Per germline, CDR1 DFQATT and CDR2 SNEGSKA (reference sequence). There are 12 residues in the CDR3. CDR3 DNA sequence: TGCAGCGCTAGTGCCGGGAATCAGCCCCAGCATTTT. It translates to CSASAGNQPQHF.

This chain links TRBV9 with TRBJ1-1; TRBD1 agrees at 7 bases. CDR3 length equals 14 residues. Trimming cost V 3 bases and J 4 bases; bases outside gene matches: 6. Per germline, CDR1 SGDLS and CDR2 YYNGEE. Written as DNA, the CDR3 is TGTGCCAGCAGCGACGGCTCAGGGGGCACTGAAGCTTTCTTT. It specifies CASSDGSGGTEAFF.

V and J are TRBV12-3 or TRBV12-4 and TRBJ1-2; maybe TRBD1 (5 bases). The CDR3 length is 12 residues. Deletions cut 6 bases from V and 7 bases from J, with 12 bases between. The CDR3 here is CASRPGIRGYTF. The CDR3 nucleotides read TGTGCCAGCAGGCCAGGGATCCGTGGCTACACCTTC.

J is TRBJ1-2 and V is TRBV9, with a weak D call TRBD1 (5 bases). Germline V lookup: CDR1 SGDLS, CDR2 YYNGEE. The CDR3 has 15 amino acids. V was shortened by 0 bases and J by 2 bases, with 11 bases between the two germline ends. The CDR3 region has the DNA TGTGCCAGCAGCGTAGTGGTAGGGGCAAACTATGGCTACACCTTC. Translated, it gives CASSVVVGANYGYTF.

V is TRBV11-2 and J is TRBJ2-3; D might be TRBD1 (5 bases). The CDR3 extends over 14 amino acids. V gave up 1 base and J gave up 2 bases, with 7 bases separating them. Germline V lookup: CDR1 SGHAT, CDR2 FQNNGV. The CDR3 sequence is CASSLAQVTDTQYF. Here the CDR3 DNA reads TGTGCCAGCAGCTTAGCACAGGTCACAGATACGCAGTATTTT.

This chain connects TRBV9 to TRBJ1-4; possible D gene TRBD1, 6 bases. The CDR3 is 16 amino acids. V dropped 3 bases and J dropped 5 bases, with 17 bases sitting between them. Germline CDR1 and CDR2: SGDLS and YYNGEE. The chain's CDR3 is CASSEGKWQGNEKLFF. For the CDR3, the DNA is TGTGCCAGCAGCGAAGGCAAATGGCAGGGGAATGAAAAACTGTTTTTT.

This clone was counted a single time. This chain uses TRBV19 with TRBJ1-2; D is ambiguous. The CDR3 totals 13 residues. Trimming removed 1 base from V and 7 bases from J, with 10 bases in between. Germline V gene lookup returns CDR1 LNHDA and CDR2 SQIVND (reference sequence). The CDR3 here is CASSIAFTGGYTF. CDR3 in DNA: TGTGCCAGTAGTATAGCTTTCACTGGTGGCTACACCTTC. The full variable domain, rest sourced from reference TRBV19 and TRBJ1-2, is DGGITQSPKYLFRKEGQNVTLSCEQNLNHDAMYWYRQDPGQGLRLIYYSQIVNDFQKGDIAEGYSVSREKKESFPLTVTSAQKNPTAFYLCASSIAFTGGYTFGSGTRLTVV.

Only one count was recorded for this clone. The V and J genes are TRBV6-5 and TRBJ2-7, with D possibly being TRBD1 (5 bases). Between the trimmed V and J ends, which lost 4 bases and 4 bases, there was a span of 8 bases. This CDR3 contains 12 residues. The germline CDR1 and CDR2 sequences are MNHEY and SVGAGI. The CDR3 is CASSSTAYEQYF. The CDR3 DNA sequence: TGTGCCAGCAGTTCGACAGCTTACGAGCAGTACTTC.

V and J are TRBV4-1 and TRBJ1-5; D not resolved. Germline CDR1 reads MGHRA; CDR2 reads YSYEKL. The CDR3 length is 15 residues. The V end lost 0 bases, the J end lost 1 base, and 7 bases lay between the germline ends. The CDR3 coding sequence is TGCGCCAGCAGCCAAGATCTGAGGAGCAATCAGCCCCAGCATTTT. Translated, it gives CASSQDLRSNQPQHF.

The CDR3 bases are TGCGCCAGCTCACAGGGGGCGGCCACCGGGGAGCTGTTTTTT. As protein: CASSQGAATGELFF. V usage is TRBV5-1 and J usage is TRBJ2-2, with TRBD1 identical over 9 bases. V lost 7 bases and J lost 4; bases outside the gene matches: 5. This CDR3 contains 14 residues. Germline V gene data show CDR1 as SGHRS and CDR2 as YFSETQ.

The V and J genes are TRBV6-4 and TRBJ1-4; TRBD1 agrees at 10 bases. Germline-derived CDR1 and CDR2 are MRHNA and SNTAGT. This CDR3 has 15 residues. V dropped 4 bases and J dropped 8; count of bases not matched to a gene: 7. CDR3 nucleotides: TGTGCCAGCAGTGGGGGACAGGGGAAGAAAGAAAAACTGTTTTTT. It is translated as CASSGGQGKKEKLFF.

This clone occurred once. The CDR3: CASSLGTRQSSYNEQFF. In DNA, the CDR3 is TGTGCCAGCAGCTTGGGTACGAGACAGAGCTCCTACAATGAGCAGTTCTTC. The chain has TRBV5-8 and TRBJ2-1; possible D gene TRBD1, 5 bases. Germline CDR1 reads SGHTS; CDR2 reads YDEGEE. V dropped 0 bases and J dropped 0 bases, with 13 bases sitting between them. The length of the CDR3 is 17 residues.

The chain recombines TRBV19 with TRBJ2-5; perhaps TRBD1 as D (6 bases). V was shortened by 10 bases and J by 4 bases, with 16 bases between the two germline ends. Per the germline V gene, CDR1 is LNHDA and CDR2 is SQIVND (reference sequence). The CDR3 is 13 amino acids. The CDR3 sequence: CAISQGWGETQYF. CDR3 coding DNA: TGTGCCATTTCACAGGGTTGGGGAGAGACCCAGTACTTC.

The chain is built from TRBV28 and TRBJ2-3; D is uncertain. The V end lost 1 base, the J end lost 2 bases, and 4 bases lay between the germline ends. This CDR3 spans 13 amino acids. The germline CDR1 and CDR2 sequences are MDHEN and SYDVKM. The CDR3 here is CASSLSYTDTQYF. The DNA for the CDR3 is TGTGCCAGCAGTTTATCCTACACAGATACGCAGTATTTT.

V usage is TRBV30 and J usage is TRBJ1-3; D is undetermined. The length of the CDR3 is 11 residues. From germline, CDR1 is GTSNPN and CDR2 SVGIG (reference sequence). V was shortened by 2 bases and J by 4 bases, with 3 bases between the two germline ends. The CDR3 loop reads CAWSPGNTIYF. The CDR3 bases are TGTGCCTGGAGTCCGGGAAACACCATATATTTT.

This chain links TRBV7-2 with TRBJ2-1, with TRBD2 identical over 10 bases. From germline, CDR1 is SGHTA and CDR2 FQGNSA. V lost 1 base to trimming and J lost 6 bases; unmatched junction nucleotides: 9. This CDR3 has 17 residues. The CDR3 bases are TGTGCCAGCAGCTTAGACCTAGCGGGGGTCTGGGGCAATGAGCAGTTCTTC. Residues: CASSLDLAGVWGNEQFF.

This clone has only a few counts. The chain carries TRBV7-9 and TRBJ1-2; 9 positions match TRBD1. This CDR3 comprises 15 residues. The germline V gene encodes CDR1 SEHNR and CDR2 FQNEAQ (reference sequence). With V trimmed by 5 bases and J by 6 bases, 10 bases remained unmatched. The DNA for the CDR3 is TGTGCCAGCAGCCTCTCCGGGGGACAGGGACATGGCTACACCTTC. Amino acid sequence: CASSLSGGQGHGYTF. Based on the CDR3 plus reference TRBV7-9 and TRBJ1-2, the full variable domain is DTGVSQNPRHKITKRGQNVTFRCDPISEHNRLYWYRQTLGQGPEFLTYFQNEAQLEKSRLLSDRFSAERPKGSFSTLEIQRTEQGDSAMYLCASSLSGGQGHGYTFGSGTRLTVV.

The V call is TRBV9, the J call TRBJ1-5, with D tentatively TRBD1 (5 bases). Trimming took 4 bases from V and 6 from J, leaving 11 bases between them. Per the germline V gene, CDR1 is SGDLS and CDR2 is YYNGEE. The CDR3 runs to 13 residues. CDR3 in amino acids: CASSLRDFQPQHF. The CDR3 region has the DNA TGTGCCAGCAGCCTCAGGGATTTTCAGCCCCAGCATTTT.

The chain links TRBV6-5 to TRBJ1-2, with 8 bases matching TRBD1. The trim removed 6 bases at V and 3 bases at J, leaving 3 bases unmatched. The germline V gene has CDR1 MNHEY and CDR2 SVGAGI. CDR3 size: 13 residues. DNA of the CDR3: TGTGCCAGCAGGGCGGACAGGGACTATGGCTACACCTTC. Amino acids: CASRADRDYGYTF.

The chain joins TRBV24-1 to TRBJ2-1, with 9 nucleotides matching TRBD2. Germline V gives CDR1 KGHDR, CDR2 SFDVKD. CDR3 length: 15 amino acids. V lost 4 bases to trimming and J lost 10 bases; unmatched junction nucleotides: 10. The CDR3 here is CATSDRTSGSWEQFF. The CDR3 coding sequence is TGTGCCACCAGTGACCGTACTAGCGGGTCCTGGGAGCAGTTCTTC.

V is TRBV5-1 and J is TRBJ1-2; D not resolved. The V and J ends lost 0 bases and 6 bases respectively, with 12 bases between them. Germline V gene lookup returns CDR1 SGHRS and CDR2 YFSETQ. This CDR3 is 14 amino acids long. CDR3 residues: CASSLAQVGDGYTF. The CDR3 region has the DNA TGCGCCAGCAGCTTGGCTCAGGTCGGCGATGGCTACACCTTC.

The chain employs TRBV5-6 and TRBJ2-3, with D unclear. CDR1 SGHDT and CDR2 YYEEEE come from the germline V gene. The CDR3 is 15 amino acids. Trimming removed 0 bases at V and 4 bases at J, with 12 bases between. This chain's CDR3 is CASSLESYSPDTQYF. Written as DNA, the CDR3 is TGTGCCAGCAGCTTGGAGTCATACAGCCCAGATACGCAGTATTTT. The whole variable domain, filled in from reference TRBV5-6 and TRBJ2-3, reads DAGVTQSPTHLIKTRGQQVTLRCSPKSGHDTVSWYQQALGQGPQFIFQYYEEEERQRGNFPDRFSGHQFPNYSSELNVNALLLGDSALYLCASSLESYSPDTQYFGPGTRLTVL.

V usage is TRBV11-2 and J usage is TRBJ1-4; the match to TRBD1 covers 9 bases. This CDR3 region has 15 residues. V shed 5 bases, J shed 5 bases, and the junction held 6 bases outside the gene matches. The V gene's germline CDR1 is SGHAT and CDR2 FQNNGV. CDR3 region: CASSESGTGNEKLFF. The CDR3 DNA reads as TGTGCCAGCAGCGAGTCCGGGACAGGGAATGAAAAACTGTTTTTT.

J is TRBJ2-5 and V is TRBV10-3; 8 bases line up with TRBD1. CDR3 size: 15 residues. CDR1 and CDR2 (germline): ENHRY, SYGVKD. V shed 5 bases and J 2 bases; nucleotides not matched to a gene: 7. The CDR3 loop is CAISRQGIGQETQYF. Written as DNA, the CDR3 is TGTGCCATCAGTCGACAGGGGATAGGGCAAGAGACCCAGTACTTC.

The chain links TRBV18 to TRBJ1-4; 7 positions agree with TRBD1. Germline CDR1 reads KGHSH; CDR2 reads LQKENI. The CDR3 runs 15 residues. V lost 5 bases, J lost 8 bases, and 11 bases stayed unmatched. The CDR3 DNA reads as TGTGCCAGCTCAACCAAGGAGGGGGCTCTGGAAAAACTGTTTTTT. As protein: CASSTKEGALEKLFF.